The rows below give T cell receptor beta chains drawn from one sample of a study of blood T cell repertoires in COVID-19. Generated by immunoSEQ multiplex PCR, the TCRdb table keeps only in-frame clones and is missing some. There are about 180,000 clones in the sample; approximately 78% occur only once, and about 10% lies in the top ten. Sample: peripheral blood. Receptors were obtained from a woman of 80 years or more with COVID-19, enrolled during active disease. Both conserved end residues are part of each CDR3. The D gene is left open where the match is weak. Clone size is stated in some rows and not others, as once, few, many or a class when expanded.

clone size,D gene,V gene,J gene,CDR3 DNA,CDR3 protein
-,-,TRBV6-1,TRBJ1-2,TGTGCCAGCAGTGAAGGGGAGGGTGGCTACACCTTC,CASSEGEGGYTF
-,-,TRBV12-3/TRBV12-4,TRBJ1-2,TGTGCCAGCAGCCTCCGGACTGAGTATGGCTACACCTTC,CASSLRTEYGYTF
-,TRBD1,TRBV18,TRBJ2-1,TGTGCCAGCTCACCAGTACTCGGGACAGGGCAGAGCTCCTACAATGAGCAGTTCTTC,CASSPVLGTGQSSYNEQFF
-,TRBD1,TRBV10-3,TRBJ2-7,TGTGCCATCAGTCCCAGACAGGGAGCCTACGAGCAGTACTTC,CAISPRQGAYEQYF
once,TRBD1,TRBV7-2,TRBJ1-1,TGTGCCAGCAGCAAACGACAGGGTCAACACACTGAAGCTTTCTTT,CASSKRQGQHTEAFF
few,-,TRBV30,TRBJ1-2,TGTGCCTGGGAGGGAGCAGCATCCGTATATGGCTACACCTTC,CAWEGAASVYGYTF
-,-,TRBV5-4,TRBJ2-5,TGTGCCAGCAGCTTGTTCACAGGGAGAGAGACCCAGTACTTC,CASSLFTGRETQYF
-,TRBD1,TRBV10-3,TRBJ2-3,TGTGCCATCAGACAGGGGGAGCGGACAGATACGCAGTATTTT,CAIRQGERTDTQYF
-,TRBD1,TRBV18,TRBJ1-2,TGTGCCAGCTCTCCGGGACAGGGGGATATTGGCTACACCTTC,CASSPGQGDIGYTF
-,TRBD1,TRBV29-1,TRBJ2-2,TGCAGCGCCTTGGGACAGGGGACCGGGGAGCTGTTTTTT,CSALGQGTGELFF
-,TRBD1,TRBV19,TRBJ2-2,TGTGCCAGTAGTTCCATATGGCCTCGTGGGCAGGGGGAACACTTGAACACCGGGGAGCTGTTTTTT,CASSSIWPRGQGEHLNTGELFF
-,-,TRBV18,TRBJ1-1,TGTGCCAGCTCACCCGGCGGACAGCTCGCTTTCTTT,CASSPGGQLAFF
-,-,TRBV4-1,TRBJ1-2,TGCGCCAGCAGCCTCTACCAGGGGAATGGCTACACCTTC,CASSLYQGNGYTF
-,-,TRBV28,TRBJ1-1,TGTGCCAGCGGGGACATACTGAACACTGAAGCTTTCTTT,CASGDILNTEAFF
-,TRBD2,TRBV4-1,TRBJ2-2,TGCGCCAGCAGCCAAGTCGGGACTAGCGGGGGGGAGCTGTTTTTT,CASSQVGTSGGELFF
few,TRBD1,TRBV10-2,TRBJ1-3,TGCGCCAGCAGTCAACAGGGGACTGGAAACACCATATATTTT,CASSQQGTGNTIYF
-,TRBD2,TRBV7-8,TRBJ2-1,TGTGCCAGCAGCGGATCTAGCGGGATTTTACCACAGTTCTTC,CASSGSSGILPQFF
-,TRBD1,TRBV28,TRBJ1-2,TGTGCCACCTTGACAGGGGGGATCTATGGCTACACCTTC,CATLTGGIYGYTF
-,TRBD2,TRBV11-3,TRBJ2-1,TGTGCCAGCAGCTCGGGACTATACAATGAGCAGTTCTTC,CASSSGLYNEQFF
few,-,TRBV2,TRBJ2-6,TGTGCCAGCAGTCCCATTTTGAGAGAGAATTCTGGGGCCAACGTCCTGACTTTC,CASSPILRENSGANVLTF
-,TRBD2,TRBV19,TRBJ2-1,TGTGCCAGTAGTAAGGGACTAGTCTCAGGGGATGAGCAGTTCTTC,CASSKGLVSGDEQFF
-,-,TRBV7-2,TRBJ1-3,TGTGCCAGCAGCAAACACCCGTCTGGAAACACCATATATTTT,CASSKHPSGNTIYF
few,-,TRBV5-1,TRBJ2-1,TGCGCCAGCAGCTTGGATTCCGGGGGGCCTTACAATGAGCAGTTCTTC,CASSLDSGGPYNEQFF
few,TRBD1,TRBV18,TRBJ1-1,TGTGCCAGCTCACCAATCCTATTACAGGGGTCGGGAACTGAAGCTTTCTTT,CASSPILLQGSGTEAFF
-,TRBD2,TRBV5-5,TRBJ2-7,TGTGCCAGCAGCTCGGGACTAGCGGAGGCCTACGAGCAGTACTTC,CASSSGLAEAYEQYF
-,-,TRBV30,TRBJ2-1,TGTGCCTGGAGTGTATTGGGGGCGTTTAGCTCCTACAATGAGCAGTTCTTC,CAWSVLGAFSSYNEQFF
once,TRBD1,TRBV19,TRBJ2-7,TGTGCCAGTAGTCTCACAGGGGTAGGCTCCTACGAGCAGTACTTC,CASSLTGVGSYEQYF
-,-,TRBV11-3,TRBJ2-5,TGTGCCAGCAGCTTAGGGCGGTGGCAGGAGGAATGGGAGACCCAGTACTTC,CASSLGRWQEEWETQYF
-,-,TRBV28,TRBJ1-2,TGTGCCAGCAGTCCCCCAGGGTTGAGGCAGATCTATGGCTACACCTTC,CASSPPGLRQIYGYTF
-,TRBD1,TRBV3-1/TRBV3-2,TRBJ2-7,TGTGCCAGCAGCCAAGCGACAGGGGGCGGTGAGCAGTACTTC,CASSQATGGGEQYF
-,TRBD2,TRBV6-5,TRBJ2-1,TGTGCCAGCAGTTACTCGGGCGGGGGGGCTTACAATGAGCAGTTCTTC,CASSYSGGGAYNEQFF
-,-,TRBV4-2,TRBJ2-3,TGTGCCAGCAGCCCCCGGGGGAGTGACGCAGATACGCAGTATTTT,CASSPRGSDADTQYF
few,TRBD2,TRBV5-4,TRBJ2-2,TGTGCCAGCAGCTTCAGAGCGGGAGGAGGCACCGGGGAGCTGTTTTTT,CASSFRAGGGTGELFF
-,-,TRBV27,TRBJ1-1,TGTGCCAGCACTCGTGGGCAGGCAAACACTGAAGCTTTCTTT,CASTRGQANTEAFF
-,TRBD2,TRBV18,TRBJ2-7,TGTGCCAGCTCGGAGACTAGCCTGTACGAGCAGTACTTC,CASSETSLYEQYF
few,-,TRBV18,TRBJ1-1,TGTGCCAGCTCACCTGGGGGAGGGAATGAAGCTTTCTTT,CASSPGGGNEAFF
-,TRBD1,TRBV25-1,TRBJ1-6,TGTGCCAGCAAGGGACAGAATAATTCACCCCTCCACTTT,CASKGQNNSPLHF